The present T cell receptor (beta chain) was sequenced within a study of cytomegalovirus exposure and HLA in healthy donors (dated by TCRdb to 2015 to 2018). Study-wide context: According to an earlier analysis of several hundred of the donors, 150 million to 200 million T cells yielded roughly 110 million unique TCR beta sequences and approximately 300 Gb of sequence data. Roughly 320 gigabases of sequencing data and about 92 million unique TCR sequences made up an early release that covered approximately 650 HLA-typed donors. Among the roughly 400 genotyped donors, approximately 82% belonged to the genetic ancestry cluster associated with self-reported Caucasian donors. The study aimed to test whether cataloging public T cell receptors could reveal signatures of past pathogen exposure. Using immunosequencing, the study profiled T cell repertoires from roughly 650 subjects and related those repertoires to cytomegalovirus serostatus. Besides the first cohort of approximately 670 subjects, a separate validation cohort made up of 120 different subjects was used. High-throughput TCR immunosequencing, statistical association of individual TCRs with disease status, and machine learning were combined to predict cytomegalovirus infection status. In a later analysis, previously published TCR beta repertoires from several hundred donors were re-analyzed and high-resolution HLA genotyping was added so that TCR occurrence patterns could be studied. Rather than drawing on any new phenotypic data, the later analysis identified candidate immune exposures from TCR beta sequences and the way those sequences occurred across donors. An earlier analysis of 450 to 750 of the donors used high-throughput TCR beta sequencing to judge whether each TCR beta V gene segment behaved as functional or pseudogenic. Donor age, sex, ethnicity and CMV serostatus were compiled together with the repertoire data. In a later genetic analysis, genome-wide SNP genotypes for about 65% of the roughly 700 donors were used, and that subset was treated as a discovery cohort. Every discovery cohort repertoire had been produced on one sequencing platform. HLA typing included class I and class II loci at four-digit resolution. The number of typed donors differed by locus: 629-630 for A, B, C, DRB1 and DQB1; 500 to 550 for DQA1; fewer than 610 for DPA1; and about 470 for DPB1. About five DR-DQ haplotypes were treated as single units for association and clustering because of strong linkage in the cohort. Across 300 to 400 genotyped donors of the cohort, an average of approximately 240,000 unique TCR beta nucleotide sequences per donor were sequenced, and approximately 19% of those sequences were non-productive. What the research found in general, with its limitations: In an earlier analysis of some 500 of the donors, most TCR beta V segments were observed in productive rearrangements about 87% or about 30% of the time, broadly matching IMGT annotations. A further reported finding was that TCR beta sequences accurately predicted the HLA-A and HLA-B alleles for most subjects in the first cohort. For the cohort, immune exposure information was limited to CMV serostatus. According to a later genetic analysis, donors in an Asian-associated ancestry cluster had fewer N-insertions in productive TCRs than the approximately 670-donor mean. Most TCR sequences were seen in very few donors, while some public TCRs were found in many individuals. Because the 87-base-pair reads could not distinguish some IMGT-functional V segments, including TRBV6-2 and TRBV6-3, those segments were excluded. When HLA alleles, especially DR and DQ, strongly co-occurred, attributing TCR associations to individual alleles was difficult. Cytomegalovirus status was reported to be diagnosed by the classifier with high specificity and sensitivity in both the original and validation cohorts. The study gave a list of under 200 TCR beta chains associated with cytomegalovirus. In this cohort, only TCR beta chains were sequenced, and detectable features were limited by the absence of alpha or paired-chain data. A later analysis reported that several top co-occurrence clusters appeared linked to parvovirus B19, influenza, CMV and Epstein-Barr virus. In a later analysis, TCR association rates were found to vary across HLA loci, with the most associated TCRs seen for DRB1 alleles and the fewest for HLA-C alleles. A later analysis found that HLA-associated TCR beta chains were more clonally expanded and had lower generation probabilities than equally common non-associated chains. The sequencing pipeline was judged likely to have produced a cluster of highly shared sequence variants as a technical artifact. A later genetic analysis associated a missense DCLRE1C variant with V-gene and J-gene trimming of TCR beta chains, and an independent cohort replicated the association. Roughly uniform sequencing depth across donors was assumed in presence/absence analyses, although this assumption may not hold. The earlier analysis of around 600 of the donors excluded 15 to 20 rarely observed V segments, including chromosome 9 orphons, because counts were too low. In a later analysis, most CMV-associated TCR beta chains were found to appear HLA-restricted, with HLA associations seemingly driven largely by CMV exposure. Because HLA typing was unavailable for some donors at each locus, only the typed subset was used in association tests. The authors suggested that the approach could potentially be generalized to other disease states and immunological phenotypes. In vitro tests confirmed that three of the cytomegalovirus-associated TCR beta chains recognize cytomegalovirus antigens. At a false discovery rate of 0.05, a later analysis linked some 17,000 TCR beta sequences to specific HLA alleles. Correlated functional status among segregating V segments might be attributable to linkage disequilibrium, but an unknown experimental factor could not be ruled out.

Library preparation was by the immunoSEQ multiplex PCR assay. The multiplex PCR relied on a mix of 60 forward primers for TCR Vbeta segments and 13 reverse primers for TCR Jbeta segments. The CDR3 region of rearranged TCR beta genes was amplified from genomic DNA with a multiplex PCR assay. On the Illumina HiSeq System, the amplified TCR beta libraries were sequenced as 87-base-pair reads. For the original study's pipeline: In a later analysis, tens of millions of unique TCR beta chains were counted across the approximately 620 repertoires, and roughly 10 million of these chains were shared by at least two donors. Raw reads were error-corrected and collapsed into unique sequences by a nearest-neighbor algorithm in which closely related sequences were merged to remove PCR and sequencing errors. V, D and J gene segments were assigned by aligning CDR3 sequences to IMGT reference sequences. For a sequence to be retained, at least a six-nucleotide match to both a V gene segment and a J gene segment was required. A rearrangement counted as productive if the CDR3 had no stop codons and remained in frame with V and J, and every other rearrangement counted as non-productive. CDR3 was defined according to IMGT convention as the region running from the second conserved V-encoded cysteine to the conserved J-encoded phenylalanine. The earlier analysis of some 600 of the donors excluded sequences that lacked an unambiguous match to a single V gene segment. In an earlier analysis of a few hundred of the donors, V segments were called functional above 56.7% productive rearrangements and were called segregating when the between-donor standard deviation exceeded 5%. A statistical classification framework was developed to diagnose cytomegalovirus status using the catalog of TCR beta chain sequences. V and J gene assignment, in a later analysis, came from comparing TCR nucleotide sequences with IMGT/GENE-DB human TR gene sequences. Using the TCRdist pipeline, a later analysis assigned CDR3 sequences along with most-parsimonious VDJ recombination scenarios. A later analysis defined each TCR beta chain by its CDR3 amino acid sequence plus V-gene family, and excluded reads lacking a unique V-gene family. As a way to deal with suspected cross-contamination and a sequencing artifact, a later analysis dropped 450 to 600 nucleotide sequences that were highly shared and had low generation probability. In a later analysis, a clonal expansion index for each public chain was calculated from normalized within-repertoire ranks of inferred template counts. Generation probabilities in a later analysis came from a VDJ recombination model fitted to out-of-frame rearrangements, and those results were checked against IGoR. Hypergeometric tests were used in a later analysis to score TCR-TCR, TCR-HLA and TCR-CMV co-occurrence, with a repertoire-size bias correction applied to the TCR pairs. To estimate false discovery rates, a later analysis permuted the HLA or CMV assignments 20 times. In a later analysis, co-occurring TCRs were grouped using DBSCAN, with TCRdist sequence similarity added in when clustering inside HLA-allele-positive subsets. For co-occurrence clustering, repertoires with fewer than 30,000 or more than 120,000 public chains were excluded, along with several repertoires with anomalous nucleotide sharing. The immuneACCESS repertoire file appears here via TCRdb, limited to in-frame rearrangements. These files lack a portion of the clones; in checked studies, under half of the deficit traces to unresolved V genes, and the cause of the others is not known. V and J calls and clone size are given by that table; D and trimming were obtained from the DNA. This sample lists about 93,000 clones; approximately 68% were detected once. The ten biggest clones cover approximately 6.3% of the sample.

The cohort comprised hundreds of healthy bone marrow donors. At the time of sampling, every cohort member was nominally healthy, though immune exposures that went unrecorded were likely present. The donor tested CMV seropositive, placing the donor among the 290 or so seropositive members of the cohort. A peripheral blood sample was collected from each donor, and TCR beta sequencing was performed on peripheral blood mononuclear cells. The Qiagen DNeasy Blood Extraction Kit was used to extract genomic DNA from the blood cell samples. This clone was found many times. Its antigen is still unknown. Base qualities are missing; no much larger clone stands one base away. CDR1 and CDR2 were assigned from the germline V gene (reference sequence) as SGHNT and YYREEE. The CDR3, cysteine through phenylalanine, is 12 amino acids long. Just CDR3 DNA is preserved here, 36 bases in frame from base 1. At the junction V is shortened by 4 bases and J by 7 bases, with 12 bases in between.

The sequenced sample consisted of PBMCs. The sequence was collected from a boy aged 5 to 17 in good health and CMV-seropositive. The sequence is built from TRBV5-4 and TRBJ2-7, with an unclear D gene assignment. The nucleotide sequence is TGTGCCAGCAGCAATGGTTGTCGGGAGCAGTACTTC. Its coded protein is CASSNGCREQYF.